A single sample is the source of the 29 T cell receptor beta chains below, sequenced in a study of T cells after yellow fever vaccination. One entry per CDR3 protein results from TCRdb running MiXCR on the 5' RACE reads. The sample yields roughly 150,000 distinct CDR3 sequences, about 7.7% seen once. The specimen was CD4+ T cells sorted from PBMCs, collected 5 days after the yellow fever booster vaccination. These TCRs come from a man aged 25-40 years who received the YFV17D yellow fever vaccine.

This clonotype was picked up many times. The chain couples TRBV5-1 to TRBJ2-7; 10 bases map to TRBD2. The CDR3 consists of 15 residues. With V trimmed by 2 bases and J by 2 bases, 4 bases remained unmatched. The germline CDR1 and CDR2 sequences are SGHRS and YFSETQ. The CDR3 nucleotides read TGCGCCAGCAGCTTCTCTAGCGGGGGAACCTACGAGCAGTACTTC. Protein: CASSFSSGGTYEQYF.

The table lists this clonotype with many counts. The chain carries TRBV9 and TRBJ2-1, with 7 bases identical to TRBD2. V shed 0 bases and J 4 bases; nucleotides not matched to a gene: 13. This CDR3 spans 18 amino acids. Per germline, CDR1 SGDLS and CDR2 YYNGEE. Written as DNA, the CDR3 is TGTGCCAGCAGCGTAGGGGGTTTGGCGGGAGTTGCTTACAATGAGCAGTTCTTC. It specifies CASSVGGLAGVAYNEQFF.

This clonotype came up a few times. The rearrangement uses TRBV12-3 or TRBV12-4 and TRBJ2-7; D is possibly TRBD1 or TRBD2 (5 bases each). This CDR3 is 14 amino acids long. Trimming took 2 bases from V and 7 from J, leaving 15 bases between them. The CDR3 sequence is CASSLMGHGVEQYF. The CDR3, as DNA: TGTGCCAGCAGTTTAATGGGGCACGGGGTGGAGCAGTACTTC.

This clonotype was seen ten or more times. CDR3 region: CASSLGEEQYF. The CDR3 DNA follows: TGTGCCAGCAGCTTAGGTGAAGAGCAGTACTTC. The rearrangement joins TRBV7-2 to TRBJ2-7; D is unclear. The V and J ends lost 1 base and 7 bases respectively, with 5 bases between them. Germline-derived CDR1 and CDR2 are SGHTA and FQGNSA. This CDR3 comprises 11 residues.

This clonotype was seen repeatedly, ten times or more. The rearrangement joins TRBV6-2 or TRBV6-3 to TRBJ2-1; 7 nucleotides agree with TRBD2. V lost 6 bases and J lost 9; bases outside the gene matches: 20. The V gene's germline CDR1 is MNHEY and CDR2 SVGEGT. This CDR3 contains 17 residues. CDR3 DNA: TGTGCCAGCAGCTCCCTCCTTGGGAGCGGGATAAACGGTGAGCAGTTCTTC. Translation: CASSSLLGSGINGEQFF.

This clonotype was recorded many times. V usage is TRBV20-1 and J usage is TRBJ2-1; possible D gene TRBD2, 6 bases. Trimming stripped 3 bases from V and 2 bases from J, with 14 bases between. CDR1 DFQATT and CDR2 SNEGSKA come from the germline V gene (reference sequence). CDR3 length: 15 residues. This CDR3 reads CSASSGTSTYNEQFF. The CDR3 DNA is TGCAGTGCTAGTTCCGGGACTTCTACCTACAATGAGCAGTTCTTC.

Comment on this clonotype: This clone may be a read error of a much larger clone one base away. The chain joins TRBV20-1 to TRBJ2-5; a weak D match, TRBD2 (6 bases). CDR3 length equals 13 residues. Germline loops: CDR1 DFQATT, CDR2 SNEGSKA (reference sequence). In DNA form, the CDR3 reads TGCAGCGGAATTCACGGGGGACAAGAGACCCAGTACTTC. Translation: CSGIHGGQETQYF.

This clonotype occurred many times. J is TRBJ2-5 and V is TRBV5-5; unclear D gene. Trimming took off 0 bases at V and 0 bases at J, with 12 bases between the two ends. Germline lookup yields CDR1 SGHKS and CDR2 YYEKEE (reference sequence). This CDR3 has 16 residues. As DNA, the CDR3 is TGTGCCAGCAGCTTGGGCCCTCGTGGGTACCAAGAGACCCAGTACTTC. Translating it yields CASSLGPRGYQETQYF.

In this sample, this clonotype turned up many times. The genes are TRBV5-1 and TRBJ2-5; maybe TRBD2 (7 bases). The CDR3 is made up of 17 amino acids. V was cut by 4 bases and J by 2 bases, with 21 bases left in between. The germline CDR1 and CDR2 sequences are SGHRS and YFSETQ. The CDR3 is CASSRGVLADVQETQYF. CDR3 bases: TGCGCCAGCAGCAGGGGGGTTCTAGCGGACGTACAAGAGACCCAGTACTTC.

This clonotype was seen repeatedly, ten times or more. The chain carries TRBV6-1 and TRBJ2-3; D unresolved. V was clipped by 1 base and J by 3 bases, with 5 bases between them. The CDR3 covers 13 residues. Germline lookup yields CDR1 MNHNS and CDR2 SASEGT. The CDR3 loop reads CASSEVVTDTQYF. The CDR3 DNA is TGTGCCAGCAGTGAAGTGGTTACAGATACGCAGTATTTT.

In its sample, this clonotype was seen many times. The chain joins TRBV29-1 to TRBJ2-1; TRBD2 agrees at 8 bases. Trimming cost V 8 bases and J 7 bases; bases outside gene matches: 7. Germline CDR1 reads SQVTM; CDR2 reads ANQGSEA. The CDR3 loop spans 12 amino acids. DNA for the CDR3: TGCAGCCGGGGGGGGCTGGGTAATGAGCAGTTCTTC. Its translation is CSRGGLGNEQFF.

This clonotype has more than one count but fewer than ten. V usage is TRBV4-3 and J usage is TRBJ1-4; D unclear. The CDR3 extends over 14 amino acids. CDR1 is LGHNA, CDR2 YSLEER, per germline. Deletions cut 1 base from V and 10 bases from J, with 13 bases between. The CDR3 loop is CASSQAPGTRKLFF. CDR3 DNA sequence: TGCGCCAGCAGCCAAGCTCCGGGTACCAGAAAACTGTTTTTT.

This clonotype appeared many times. The CDR3 protein is CASTLMGGNYNEQFF. As DNA, the CDR3 is TGTGCCAGCACCCTCATGGGGGGAAACTACAATGAGCAGTTCTTC. The rearrangement uses TRBV5-8 and TRBJ2-1, with a possible D match to TRBD2 (6 bases). The CDR3 has 15 amino acids. Germline V lookup: CDR1 SGHTS, CDR2 YDEGEE. Trimming pared 6 bases from V and 3 bases from J, leaving 16 bases between.

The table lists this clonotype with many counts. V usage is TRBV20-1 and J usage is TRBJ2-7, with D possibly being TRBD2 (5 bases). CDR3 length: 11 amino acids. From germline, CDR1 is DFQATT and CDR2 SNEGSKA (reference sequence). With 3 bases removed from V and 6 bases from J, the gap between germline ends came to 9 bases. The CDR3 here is CSASGISEQYF. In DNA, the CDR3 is TGCAGTGCTAGCGGGATCTCCGAGCAGTACTTC.

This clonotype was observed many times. In DNA, the CDR3 is TGCGCCAGCAGCTTGTCAGGGAGGAACACTGAAGCTTTCTTT. Encoded protein: CASSLSGRNTEAFF. The V and J genes are TRBV5-1 and TRBJ1-1, with D possibly TRBD1 on 5 matching bases. V dropped 1 base and J dropped 1 base, with 8 bases sitting between them. CDR3 size: 14 residues. CDR1 and CDR2 (germline): SGHRS, YFSETQ.

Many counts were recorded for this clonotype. CDR3 sequence reads: CSARDLRGEVGEQYF. DNA of the CDR3: TGCAGTGCTAGAGACCTCCGGGGGGAGGTCGGCGAGCAGTACTTC. The chain carries TRBV20-1 and TRBJ2-7; TRBD2 matches at 7 bases. CDR1 is DFQATT, CDR2 SNEGSKA, per germline (reference sequence). The CDR3 contains 15 residues. V was pared by 0 bases and J by 6 bases, with 11 bases of the junction left unmatched.

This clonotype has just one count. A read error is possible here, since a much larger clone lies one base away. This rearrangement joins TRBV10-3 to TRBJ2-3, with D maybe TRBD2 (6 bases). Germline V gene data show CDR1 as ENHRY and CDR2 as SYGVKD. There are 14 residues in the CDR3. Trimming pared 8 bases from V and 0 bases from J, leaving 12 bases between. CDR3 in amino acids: CAISTGDSTDTQYF. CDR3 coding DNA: TGTGCCATCTCCACGGGAGATAGCACAGATACGCAGTATTTT.

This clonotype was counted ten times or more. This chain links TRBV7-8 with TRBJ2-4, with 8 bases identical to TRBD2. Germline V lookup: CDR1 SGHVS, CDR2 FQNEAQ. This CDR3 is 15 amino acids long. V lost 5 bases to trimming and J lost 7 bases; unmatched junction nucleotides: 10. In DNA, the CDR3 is TGTGCCAGCAGCCAAAGTGGGACTAGAGGGAACATTCAGTACTTC. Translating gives CASSQSGTRGNIQYF.

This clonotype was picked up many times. The CDR3 here is CASSLQGAGYTF. CDR3 DNA: TGCGCCAGCAGCTTACAGGGGGCCGGCTACACCTTC. The chain carries TRBV5-1 and TRBJ1-2, with TRBD1 matching over 9 bases. The V and J ends lost 2 bases and 8 bases, in that order; junction bases with no gene match: 1. Germline loops: CDR1 SGHRS, CDR2 YFSETQ. The CDR3 contains 12 residues.

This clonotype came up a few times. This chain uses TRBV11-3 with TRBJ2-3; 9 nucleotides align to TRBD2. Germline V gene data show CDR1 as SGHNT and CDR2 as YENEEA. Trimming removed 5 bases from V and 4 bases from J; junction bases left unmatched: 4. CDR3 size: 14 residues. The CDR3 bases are TGTGCCAGCAGCCCAAGCGGGAGGCCAGATACGCAGTATTTT. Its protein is CASSPSGRPDTQYF. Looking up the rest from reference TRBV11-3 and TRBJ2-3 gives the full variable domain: EAGVVQSPRYKIIEKKQPVAFWCNPISGHNTLYWYLQNLGQGPELLIRYENEEAVDDSQLPKDRFSAERLKGVDSTLKIQPAELGDSAVYLCASSPSGRPDTQYFGPGTRLTVL.

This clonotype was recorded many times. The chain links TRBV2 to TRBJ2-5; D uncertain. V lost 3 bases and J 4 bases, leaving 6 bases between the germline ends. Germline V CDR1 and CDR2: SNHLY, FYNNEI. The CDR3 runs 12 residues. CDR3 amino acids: CASSDDGETQYF. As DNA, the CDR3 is TGTGCCAGCAGTGACGACGGAGAGACCCAGTACTTC.

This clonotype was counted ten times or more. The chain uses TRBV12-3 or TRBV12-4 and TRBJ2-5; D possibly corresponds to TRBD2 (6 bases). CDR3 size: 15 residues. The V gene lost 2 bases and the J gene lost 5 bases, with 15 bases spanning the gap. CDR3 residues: CASSLSLAQGETQYF. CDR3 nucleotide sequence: TGTGCCAGCAGTTTATCACTAGCCCAAGGGGAGACCCAGTACTTC.

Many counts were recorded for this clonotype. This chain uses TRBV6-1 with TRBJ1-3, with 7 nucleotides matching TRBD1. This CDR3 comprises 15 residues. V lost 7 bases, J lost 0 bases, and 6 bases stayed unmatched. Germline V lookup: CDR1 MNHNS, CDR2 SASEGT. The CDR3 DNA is TGTGCCAGCAAGACAGGGTTGAGCTCTGGAAACACCATATATTTT. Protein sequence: CASKTGLSSGNTIYF.

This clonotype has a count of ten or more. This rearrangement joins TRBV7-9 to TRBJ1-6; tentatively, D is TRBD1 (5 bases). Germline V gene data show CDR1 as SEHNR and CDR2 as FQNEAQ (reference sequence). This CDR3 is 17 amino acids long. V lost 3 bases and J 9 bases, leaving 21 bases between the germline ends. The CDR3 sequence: CASSFGTDPQVGSPLHF. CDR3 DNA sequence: TGTGCCAGCAGCTTTGGGACGGACCCCCAAGTGGGTTCACCCCTCCACTTT.

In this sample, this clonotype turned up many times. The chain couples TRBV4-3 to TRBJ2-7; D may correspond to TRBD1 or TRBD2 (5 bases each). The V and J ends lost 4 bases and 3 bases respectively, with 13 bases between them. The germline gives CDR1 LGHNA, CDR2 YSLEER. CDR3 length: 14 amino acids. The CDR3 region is CASSLFRDDYEQYF. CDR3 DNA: TGCGCCAGCAGCCTATTCCGGGACGACTACGAGCAGTACTTC.

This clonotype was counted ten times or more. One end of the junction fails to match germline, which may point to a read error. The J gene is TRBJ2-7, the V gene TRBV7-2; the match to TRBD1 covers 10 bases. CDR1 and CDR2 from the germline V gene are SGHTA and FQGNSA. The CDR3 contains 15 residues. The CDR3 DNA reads TGTGTCAGCAGCTCACGGACAGGGGGCTCCTACGAGCAGTACTTC. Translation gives CVSSSRTGGSYEQYF.

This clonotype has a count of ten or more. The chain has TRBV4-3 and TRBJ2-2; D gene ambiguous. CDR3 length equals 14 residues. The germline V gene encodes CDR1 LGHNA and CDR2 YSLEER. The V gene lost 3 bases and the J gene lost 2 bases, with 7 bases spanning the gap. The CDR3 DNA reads TGCGCCAGCAGCCAGATAATCAACACCGGGGAGCTGTTTTTT. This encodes CASSQIINTGELFF.

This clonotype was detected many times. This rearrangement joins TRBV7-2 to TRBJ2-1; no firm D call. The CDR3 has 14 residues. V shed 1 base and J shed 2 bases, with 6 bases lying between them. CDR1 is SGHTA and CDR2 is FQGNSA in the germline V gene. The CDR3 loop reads CASSLGPAYNEQFF. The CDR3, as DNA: TGTGCCAGCAGCTTAGGTCCCGCCTACAATGAGCAGTTCTTC.

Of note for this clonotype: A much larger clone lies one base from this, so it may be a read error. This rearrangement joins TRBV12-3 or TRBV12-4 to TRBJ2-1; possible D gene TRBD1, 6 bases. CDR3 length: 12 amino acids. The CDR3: CARSVQGDEQFF. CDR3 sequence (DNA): TGTGCCCGCAGTGTACAGGGTGATGAGCAGTTCTTC.